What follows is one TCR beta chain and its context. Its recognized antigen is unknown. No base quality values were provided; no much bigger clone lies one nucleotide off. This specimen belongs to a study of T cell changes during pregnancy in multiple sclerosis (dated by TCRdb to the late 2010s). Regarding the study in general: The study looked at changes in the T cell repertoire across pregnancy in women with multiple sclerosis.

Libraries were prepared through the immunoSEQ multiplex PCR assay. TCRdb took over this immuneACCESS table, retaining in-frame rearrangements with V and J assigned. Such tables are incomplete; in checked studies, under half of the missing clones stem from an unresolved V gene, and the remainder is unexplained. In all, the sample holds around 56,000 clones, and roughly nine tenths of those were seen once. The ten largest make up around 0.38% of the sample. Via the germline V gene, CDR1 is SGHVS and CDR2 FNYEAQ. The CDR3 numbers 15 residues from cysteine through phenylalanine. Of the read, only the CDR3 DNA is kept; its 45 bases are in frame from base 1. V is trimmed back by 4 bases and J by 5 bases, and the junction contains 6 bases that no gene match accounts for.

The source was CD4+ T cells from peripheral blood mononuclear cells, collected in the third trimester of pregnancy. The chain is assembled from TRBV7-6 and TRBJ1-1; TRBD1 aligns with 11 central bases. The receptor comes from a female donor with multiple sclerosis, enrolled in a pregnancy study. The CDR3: CASSSRTGGETEAFF. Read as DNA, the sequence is TGTGCCAGCAGCTCTCGGACAGGGGGCGAAACTGAAGCTTTCTTT.